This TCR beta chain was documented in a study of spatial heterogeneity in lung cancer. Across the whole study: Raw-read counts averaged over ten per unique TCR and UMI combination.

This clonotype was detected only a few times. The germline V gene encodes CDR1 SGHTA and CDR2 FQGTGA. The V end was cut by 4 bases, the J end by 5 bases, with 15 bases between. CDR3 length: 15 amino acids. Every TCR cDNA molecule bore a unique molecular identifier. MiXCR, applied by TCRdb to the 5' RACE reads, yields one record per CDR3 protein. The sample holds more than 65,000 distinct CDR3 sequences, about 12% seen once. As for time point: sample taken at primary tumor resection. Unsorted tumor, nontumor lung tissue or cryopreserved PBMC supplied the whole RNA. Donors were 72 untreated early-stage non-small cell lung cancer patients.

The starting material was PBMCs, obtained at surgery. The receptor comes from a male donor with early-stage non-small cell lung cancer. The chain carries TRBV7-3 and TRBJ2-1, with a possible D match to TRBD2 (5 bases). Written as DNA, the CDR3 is TGTGCCAGCAGCTCTGGCCCCGGACTCGACAATGAGCAGTTCTTC. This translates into CASSSGPGLDNEQFF.